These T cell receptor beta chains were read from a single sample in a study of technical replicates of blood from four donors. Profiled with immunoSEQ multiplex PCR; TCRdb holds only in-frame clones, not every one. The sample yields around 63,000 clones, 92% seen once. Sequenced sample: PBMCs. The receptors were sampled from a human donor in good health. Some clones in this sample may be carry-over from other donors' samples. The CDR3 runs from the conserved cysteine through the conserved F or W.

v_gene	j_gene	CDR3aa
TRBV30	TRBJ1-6	CAWSVLSGAGASPLHF
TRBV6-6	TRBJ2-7	CASSYSVEDSSYEQYF
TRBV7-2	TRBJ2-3	CASSLDIAGGHRDTQYF
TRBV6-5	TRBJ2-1	CASSYSTQLGHNEQFF
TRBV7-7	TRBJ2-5	CASSPLAGGQETQYF
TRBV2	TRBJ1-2	CASSPGTGYLGYTF
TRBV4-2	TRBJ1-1	CASGRGQTEAFF
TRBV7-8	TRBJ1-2	CASSLPGGALGYTF
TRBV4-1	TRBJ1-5	CASSQGTGLQPQHF
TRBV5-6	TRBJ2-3	CASSTRTSGGFTDTQYF
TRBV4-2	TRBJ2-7	CASSRSGGAYEQYF
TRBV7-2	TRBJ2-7	CASSLPGWEQYF
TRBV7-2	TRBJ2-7	CASSLARDSPREYF
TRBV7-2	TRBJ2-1	CASIETSGRTSEQFF
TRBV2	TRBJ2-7	CASRTDGSYEQYF
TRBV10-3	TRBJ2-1	CAISSGARGSNEQFF
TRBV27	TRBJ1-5	CASKQGFNQPQHF
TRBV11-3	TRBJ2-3	CASSLEGTSGGDTQYF
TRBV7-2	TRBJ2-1	CASSSPGLAGGSSYNEQFF
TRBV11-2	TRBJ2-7	CASSFGTGVSEQYF
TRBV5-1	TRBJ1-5	CASSLTGEDQPQHF
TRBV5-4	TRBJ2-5	CASSLGTSGGQETQYF
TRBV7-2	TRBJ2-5	CASSLGVRTQYF
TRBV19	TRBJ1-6	CASSMTNHNSPLHF
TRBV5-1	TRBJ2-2	CASSVEGGASNTGELFF
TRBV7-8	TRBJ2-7	CASSLYSQQYF
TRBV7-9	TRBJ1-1	CASTTTGGRTEAFF
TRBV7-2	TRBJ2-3	CASSSAEYTQYF
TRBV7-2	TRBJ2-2	CASSSLGTANTGELFF
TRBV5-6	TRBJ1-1	CASSDGPGEGVTEAFF
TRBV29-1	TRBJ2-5	CSVVSSGGVETQYF
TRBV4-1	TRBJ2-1	CASSPRGHEQFF
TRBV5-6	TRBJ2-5	CASSSYREIQETQYF
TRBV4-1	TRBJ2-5	CASSQGDRKETQYF
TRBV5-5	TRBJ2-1	CASSFERLAGAGSYNEQFF
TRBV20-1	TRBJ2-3	CSANTDTQYF
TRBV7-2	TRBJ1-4	CASSFSTTLGGEKLFF
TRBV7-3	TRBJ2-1	CASSLRRETYNEQFF
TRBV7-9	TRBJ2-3	CASLGGTSVTDTQYF
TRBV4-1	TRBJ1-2	CASSQVPGELGGYTF
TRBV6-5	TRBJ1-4	CASSYSQGFEKLFF
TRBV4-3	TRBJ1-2	CASSQDFGLYSGYTF
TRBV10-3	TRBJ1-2	CAISESRQGGYTF
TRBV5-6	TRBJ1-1	CASSPEVGQGDTEAFF
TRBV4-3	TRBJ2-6	CASTGSGANVLTF
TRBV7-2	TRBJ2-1	CASSFGQALYNEQFF
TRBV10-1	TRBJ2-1	CASSESSSVWAQQFF
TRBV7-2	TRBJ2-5	CASSLAGGGLAGGAETQYF
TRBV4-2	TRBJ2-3	CASSQVAGGLAGYPDTQYF
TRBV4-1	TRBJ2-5	CASSQLPTSGGETQYF
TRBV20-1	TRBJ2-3	CSALGGDTQYF
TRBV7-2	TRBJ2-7	CASSFTSGGSYEQYF
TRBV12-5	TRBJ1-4	CASGSGGEGNEKLFF
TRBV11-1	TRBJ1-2	CASSPGQGFGYGYTF
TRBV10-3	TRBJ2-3	CAIRGLAGETDTQYF
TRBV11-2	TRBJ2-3	CASSFQKGGTDTQYF
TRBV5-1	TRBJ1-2	CASSLVVTGDGYTF
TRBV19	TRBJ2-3	CASSVVGTQYF
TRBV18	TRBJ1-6	CASSPYPDTSNSPLHF